Shown below are 26 T cell receptor beta chains from a single sample sequenced in a study of early T cells in non-severe SARS-CoV-2 infection. One entry per CDR3 protein, called by TCRdb with MiXCR from the 5' RACE reads. The repertoire holds 65,000 to 95,000 distinct CDR3 sequences, with roughly 13% as singletons. The material sequenced was whole blood. The origin of the receptors is an adult who was a healthcare worker with PCR-confirmed SARS-CoV-2 infection or an uninfected control (not recorded which).

This clonotype occurred a few times. The chain recombines TRBV28 with TRBJ2-3, with 13 bases aligning to TRBD2. The ends lost 3 bases at V and 0 bases at J; junction bases unmatched: 9. Germline loops: CDR1 MDHEN, CDR2 SYDVKM. The CDR3 loop spans 19 amino acids. The CDR3 here is CASSLWGLAGTTSTDTQYF. CDR3 coding DNA: TGTGCCAGCAGTTTGTGGGGACTAGCGGGGACTACTAGCACAGATACGCAGTATTTT.

This clonotype showed up just a few times. The chain is built from TRBV2 and TRBJ2-1; a possible D gene is TRBD2 (6 bases). Germline values: CDR1 SNHLY, CDR2 FYNNEI. Trimming pared 0 bases from V and 4 bases from J, leaving 10 bases between. This CDR3 region has 15 residues. CDR3 in amino acids: CASSEALAPYNEQFF. The CDR3 nucleotides read TGTGCCAGCAGTGAAGCACTAGCACCTTACAATGAGCAGTTCTTC.

The chain joins TRBV19 to TRBJ2-1, with no clear D. The V gene's germline CDR1 is LNHDA and CDR2 SQIVND (reference sequence). The CDR3 runs 10 residues. Trimming pared 10 bases from V and 6 bases from J, leaving 7 bases between. The CDR3 reads CATPSNEQFF. The CDR3 DNA is TGTGCCACCCCCTCCAATGAGCAGTTCTTC.

This sequence joins TRBV4-1 and TRBJ2-1; 7 bases fit TRBD2. The CDR3 has 14 amino acids. Germline V gene sequence: CDR1 MGHRA, CDR2 YSYEKL. V trimming: 3 bases; J trimming: 5 bases; junction bases outside the gene matches: 4. CDR3 nucleotides: TGCGCCAGCAGCCAGGGACTACTTAACAATGAGCAGTTCTTC. Protein sequence: CASSQGLLNNEQFF.

Note on this clonotype: A much larger clone sits a single nucleotide away, making a read error possible. The V and J genes are TRBV2 and TRBJ1-5, with 9 bases matching TRBD1. The CDR3 consists of 14 residues. Germline V lookup: CDR1 SNHLY, CDR2 FYNNEI. The J segment lost 7 bases and the V segment lost 6 bases, leaving 7 bases of the junction unmatched. The CDR3: CASSLGQGQQPQHF. The DNA of the CDR3 is TGTGCCAGCAGCTTGGGACAGGGCCAACAGCCCCAGCATTTT. Combining the CDR3 with reference TRBV2 and TRBJ1-5 gives the whole variable domain EPEVTQTPSHQVTQMGQEVILRCVPISNHLYFYWYRQILGQKVEFLVSFYNNEISEKSEIFDDQFSVERPDGSNFTLKIRSTKLEDSAMYFCASSLGQGQQPQHFGDGTRLSIL.

Here the CDR3 reads CASSLEASGGAQYF. CDR3 sequence (DNA): TGTGCCAGCAGTTTGGAGGCTAGCGGGGGGGCCCAGTACTTC. V usage is TRBV12-3 or TRBV12-4 and J usage is TRBJ2-5, with 12 bases that match TRBD2. The ends lost 3 bases at V and 9 bases at J; junction bases unmatched: 5. The CDR3 runs 14 residues.

The sample holds many counts of this clonotype. This chain joins TRBV5-4 and TRBJ2-3; D is unresolved. CDR1 is SGHNT and CDR2 is YYREEE in the germline V gene (reference sequence). The ends were cut back, 5 bases at V and 4 bases at J, with 17 bases in the middle. CDR3 length: 15 residues. CDR3 amino acids: CASRAKGRLADTQYF. The DNA of the CDR3 is TGTGCCAGCAGGGCCAAGGGCCGGTTGGCAGATACGCAGTATTTT.

The gene calls are TRBV5-4 and TRBJ2-5; the match to TRBD1 covers 7 bases. Germline values: CDR1 SGHNT, CDR2 YYREEE (reference sequence). CDR3 size: 16 residues. V dropped 9 bases and J dropped 2; count of bases not matched to a gene: 16. The CDR3 spells CANQTGTARSQETQYF. The DNA of the CDR3 is TGTGCCAACCAAACCGGGACAGCGAGGTCTCAAGAGACCCAGTACTTC.

This clonotype has only a few counts. The chain links TRBV29-1 to TRBJ2-5; 7 bases agree with TRBD2. The CDR3 has 11 amino acids. V was clipped by 8 bases and J by 7 bases; unmatched bases: 7. In germline, CDR1 is SQVTM, CDR2 ANQGSEA. CDR3 nucleotides: TGCAGCTCCAGACTAGCCGGGACCCAGTACTTC. It encodes CSSRLAGTQYF. The full variable domain, rest sourced from reference TRBV29-1 and TRBJ2-5, is SAVISQKPSRDICQRGTSLTIQCQVDSQVTMMFWYRQQPGQSLTLIATANQGSEATYESGFVIDKFPISRPNLTFSTLTVSNMSPEDSSIYLCSSRLAGTQYFGPGTRLLVL.

A few counts support this clonotype. This chain uses TRBV19 with TRBJ2-1; 10 bases are shared with TRBD1. CDR3 size: 16 residues. Germline values: CDR1 LNHDA, CDR2 SQIVND (reference sequence). V lost 3 bases to trimming and J lost 8 bases; unmatched junction nucleotides: 10. The CDR3 here is CASSIEEATGGHEQFF. The CDR3 DNA follows: TGTGCCAGTAGTATTGAGGAGGCGACAGGGGGCCATGAGCAGTTCTTC.

This clonotype was seen more than once but under ten times. The chain couples TRBV25-1 to TRBJ2-7, with a weak D call TRBD2 (5 bases). CDR1 and CDR2 from the germline V gene are MGHDK and SYGVNS. Trimming stripped 3 bases from V and 4 bases from J, with 10 bases between. The length of the CDR3 is 13 residues. CDR3 DNA sequence: TGTGCCAGCAGTGATTTTGGACTTTACGAGCAGTACTTC. This sequence encodes CASSDFGLYEQYF.

The chain combines TRBV11-2 with TRBJ1-1; D remains unclear. Trimming shortened V by 1 base and J by 4 bases, and 13 bases separated the two germline ends. The length of the CDR3 is 15 residues. CDR1 and CDR2 from the germline V gene are SGHAT and FQNNGV. The CDR3: CASSLVVGEGTEAFF. DNA of the CDR3: TGTGCCAGCAGCTTAGTTGTCGGGGAGGGCACTGAAGCTTTCTTT.

This clonotype has just a few counts. The chain carries TRBV10-1 and TRBJ1-1; D ambiguous. Trimming shortened V by 5 bases and J by 1 base, and 8 bases separated the two germline ends. The V gene's germline CDR1 is WNHNN and CDR2 SYGVQD (reference sequence). This CDR3 region has 13 residues. The CDR3 DNA is TGCGCCAGCAGTATCTCGAAGAACACTGAAGCTTTCTTT. This translates into CASSISKNTEAFF.

This clonotype was recorded at least ten times. This chain links TRBV11-2 with TRBJ2-2; D is unclear. Trimming removed 4 bases from V and 2 bases from J, with 11 bases in between. CDR1 is SGHAT and CDR2 is FQNNGV in the germline V gene. This CDR3 is built from 15 residues. The CDR3 DNA is TGTGCCAGCAGCTCAACCGAAGCCAACACCGGGGAGCTGTTTTTT. It codes for CASSSTEANTGELFF.

This clonotype has just a few counts. This chain links TRBV3-1 with TRBJ2-5; unclear D gene. The CDR3 is 15 residues long. Germline CDR1 is LGHDT and CDR2 is YNNKEL (reference sequence). The germline V and J ends were trimmed by 3 bases and 1 base, with 12 bases remaining between them. CDR3 in amino acids: CASSQIELSQETQYF. The CDR3 bases are TGTGCCAGCAGCCAGATTGAGTTGTCCCAAGAGACCCAGTACTTC.

The chain is built from TRBV27 and TRBJ2-7, with 8 bases fitting TRBD1. Losses at the gene ends were 4 bases for V and 1 base for J; bases not matched to a gene: 3. CDR1 and CDR2 from the germline V gene are MNHEY and SMNVEV (reference sequence). The CDR3 runs to 14 residues. The CDR3 sequence: CASSSGGASYEQYF. The CDR3 nucleotides read TGTGCCAGCAGTTCAGGGGGCGCGTCCTACGAGCAGTACTTC.

The rearrangement uses TRBV7-2 and TRBJ1-1; D is possibly TRBD1 (6 bases). CDR3 length: 15 amino acids. The germline CDR1 and CDR2 sequences are SGHTA and FQGNSA. Trimming removed 5 bases at V and 0 bases at J, with 13 bases between. CDR3 protein: CASSPGRQVNTEAFF. The CDR3 DNA follows: TGTGCCAGCAGCCCAGGCCGACAGGTGAACACTGAAGCTTTCTTT.

This clonotype was counted a few times. One end of the junction varies from germline; a read error may be responsible. This chain links TRBV19 with TRBJ1-4; D not certain. Per the germline V gene, CDR1 is LNHDA and CDR2 is SQIVND (reference sequence). The CDR3 totals 15 residues. CDR3 protein: CVPQGRRERSEKLFF. The CDR3 coding sequence is TGCGTACCTCAAGGCCGCCGGGAACGAAGCGAAAAACTGTTTTTT.

Of note for this clonotype: A read error may account for a junction end that differs from germline. The chain carries TRBV5-1 and TRBJ2-5, with D uncertain. Germline lookup yields CDR1 SGHRS and CDR2 YFSETQ. This CDR3 is 11 amino acids long. Here the CDR3 DNA reads TGCGCCAGCAGCCTTGGAGAGACCCGGTACTTC. The encoded protein is CASSLGETRYF.

In this sample, this clonotype turned up many times. The chain employs TRBV29-1 and TRBJ2-2, with 13 bases identical to TRBD2. This CDR3 is 15 amino acids long. V was pared by 6 bases and J by 5 bases, with 6 bases of the junction left unmatched. Germline V gene data show CDR1 as SQVTM and CDR2 as ANQGSEA. DNA for the CDR3: TGCAGCGTGAGGACTAGCGGGAGATTTACCGGGGAGCTGTTTTTT. It is translated as CSVRTSGRFTGELFF.

At least ten counts were recorded for this clonotype. The chain combines TRBV20-1 with TRBJ2-1, with 9 bases aligning to TRBD2. Germline-derived CDR1 and CDR2 are DFQATT and SNEGSKA (reference sequence). The junction had 5 bases not matched to a gene; V was cut back by 5 bases and J by 3 bases. The CDR3 covers 14 residues. The CDR3 region has the DNA TGCAGTGCTTCTAGCGGGGTCCTCTACAATGAGCAGTTCTTC. Translation: CSASSGVLYNEQFF.

This clonotype was picked up a small number of times. The chain combines TRBV19 with TRBJ2-5, with 8 bases lining up with TRBD1. This CDR3 comprises 16 residues. The trim removed 1 base at V and 1 base at J, leaving 5 bases unmatched. The germline V gene encodes CDR1 LNHDA and CDR2 SQIVND (reference sequence). CDR3 DNA: TGTGCCAGTAGTATAGGAGGCGGGACAGGCCAAGAGACCCAGTACTTC. Residues: CASSIGGGTGQETQYF. Complete variable domain (other parts from reference TRBV19 and TRBJ2-5): DGGITQSPKYLFRKEGQNVTLSCEQNLNHDAMYWYRQDPGQGLRLIYYSQIVNDFQKGDIAEGYSVSREKKESFPLTVTSAQKNPTAFYLCASSIGGGTGQETQYFGPGTRLLVL.

The V call is TRBV10-3, the J call TRBJ1-1, with 8 bases matching TRBD1. CDR1 is ENHRY, CDR2 SYGVKD, per germline. The CDR3 loop spans 13 amino acids. With 10 bases clipped from V and 5 bases from J, the junction kept 9 bases outside the gene matches. As DNA, the CDR3 is TGTGCCACAAACAGGGGGGCGAGTACTGAAGCTTTCTTT. As protein: CATNRGASTEAFF.

This clonotype was observed at least ten times. V is TRBV7-6 and J is TRBJ2-7; TRBD2 is a possible D gene (5 bases). CDR1 and CDR2 (germline): SGHVS, FNYEAQ. This CDR3 is built from 15 residues. The V end was cut by 5 bases, the J end by 7 bases, with 21 bases between. The CDR3 DNA sequence: TGTGCCAGCAGCCCCGTGGGAGAGGTCTCGGGGGAGCAGTACTTC. It yields the protein CASSPVGEVSGEQYF.

V usage is TRBV9 and J usage is TRBJ2-3; D assignment may be TRBD1 or TRBD2 (5 bases each). The CDR3 spans 13 residues. With 1 base removed from V and 5 bases from J, the gap between germline ends came to 8 bases. The germline V gene has CDR1 SGDLS and CDR2 YYNGEE. In DNA form, the CDR3 reads TGTGCCAGCAGCGTAATGGGGGTAGATACGCAGTATTTT. Translation gives CASSVMGVDTQYF.

This clonotype was counted ten times or more. In DNA, the CDR3 is TGTGCCAGCAGTTTTAGGTTCCTGGTAGACACTGAAGCTTTCTTT. It specifies CASSFRFLVDTEAFF. The chain combines TRBV12-3 or TRBV12-4 with TRBJ1-1, with D unclear. The CDR3 sequence is 15 residues long. Trimming stripped 3 bases from V and 3 bases from J, with 14 bases between.